The rows below give T cell receptor beta chains drawn from one sample of a study of CD8+CD57+ T cells in acquired aplastic anemia. TCRdb itself ran the reads through MiXCR, one entry per CDR3 protein. The table has 150,000 to 200,000 distinct CDR3 sequences, about three fifths seen once. Sample: sorted CD4+, CD8+, or CD8+CD57+ T cells (not recorded which) from PBMCs. The receptor source for this set is a human donor with severe aplastic anemia or a healthy control (not recorded which). CDR3s include the opening cysteine and the closing phenylalanine or tryptophan. Each record gives: CDR3 length, D gene, clone size, J gene, V gene, CDR3 DNA, CDR3 protein. A D gene is named only where the DNA matches it firmly. Where a row states a size, it is once, few, many or the class of an expanded clone; other rows omit it.

>14|TRBD1|once|TRBJ2-7|TRBV7-2
TGTGCCAGCAGCTTGGACAGGGGGTCGTACGAGCAGTACTTC
CASSLDRGSYEQYF
>14|TRBD1|few|TRBJ2-1|TRBV15
TGTGCCACCAGCAGCAGGGGGCGAGACAATGAGCAGTTCTTC
CATSSRGRDNEQFF
>13|NA|NA|TRBJ1-2|TRBV2
TGTGCCAGCCGGGCCAGTTCTAAATATGGCTACACCTTT
CASRASSKYGYTF
>14|NA|NA|TRBJ1-3|TRBV5-6
TGTGCCAGCAGGCTGGGGTTAGGTGGAAACACCATATATTTT
CASRLGLGGNTIYF
>13|NA|once|TRBJ1-2|TRBV7-9
TGTGCCAGCAGCCAGCTCGATTCCTATGGCTACACCTTC
CASSQLDSYGYTF
>13|NA|many|TRBJ2-3|TRBV19
TGTGCCAGTAGCCCGAGCGCGGGCGGTACGCAGTATTTT
CASSPSAGGTQYF
>14|NA|few|TRBJ1-5|TRBV20-1
TGCAGTGCCGCCCGGGTCGAGGGAGGTCAGCCCCAGCATTTT
CSAARVEGGQPQHF
>12|NA|NA|TRBJ2-7|TRBV2
TGTGCCAGCAGTGAACTCAGCTACGAGCAGTACTTC
CASSELSYEQYF
>15|NA|few|TRBJ1-6|TRBV7-9
TGTGCCAGCAGTCACACGACAGAGCCTAATTCACCCCTCCACTTT
CASSHTTEPNSPLHF
>11|NA|NA|TRBJ2-1|TRBV12-3/TRBV12-4
TGTGCCAGCACCGGGGGCAGTGAGCAGTTCTTC
CASTGGSEQFF
>17|TRBD1|NA|TRBJ2-3|TRBV14
TGTGCCAGCAGCCGAGAGCGCCAGGGGGAATTAGGGGATACGCAGTATTTT
CASSRERQGELGDTQYF
>14|NA|NA|TRBJ1-6|TRBV2
TGTGCCAGCAGTGCCGGGACGACCGGAAGTCCCCTCCACTTT
CASSAGTTGSPLHF
>16|TRBD2|few|TRBJ2-7|TRBV20-1
TGCAGTGCTAGCCCTTTGTTAGCGGGGGGGATATACGAGCAGTACTTC
CSASPLLAGGIYEQYF
>14|NA|few|TRBJ1-1|TRBV25-1
TGTGCCAGCAGTGGTCGGGGACCGTACACTGAAGCTTTCTTT
CASSGRGPYTEAFF
>13|NA|NA|TRBJ2-7|TRBV12-5
TGTGCTAGTGGCCGCGGGTCCTCCTACGAGCAGTACTTC
CASGRGSSYEQYF
>13|NA|NA|TRBJ2-7|TRBV10-3
TGTGCCATCAGTGAGTCCGCACCTTACGAGCAGTACTTC
CAISESAPYEQYF
>14|TRBD1|once|TRBJ2-7|TRBV20-1
TGCAGTGCTAAACCGATGACAGGGGGTGCCGAGCAGTACTTC
CSAKPMTGGAEQYF
>14|NA|few|TRBJ2-5|TRBV7-6
TGTGCCAGCAGCTTAGCTAGGGTCCAAGAGACCCAGTACTTC
CASSLARVQETQYF
>20|TRBD2|NA|TRBJ2-3|TRBV30
TGTGCCTGGAGTGACCCCCTCCCGGGACTAGCGGGGCATAGCACAGATACGCAGTATTTT
CAWSDPLPGLAGHSTDTQYF
>15|TRBD2|NA|TRBJ2-2|TRBV5-1
TGCGCCAGCAGACCGACGGGGGGGCTAGCCGGGGAGCTGTTTTTT
CASRPTGGLAGELFF
>16|NA|NA|TRBJ1-2|TRBV7-3
TGCGCCAGCAGCTTATTCGGCGGAAACACTAACTATGGCTACACCTTC
CASSLFGGNTNYGYTF
>14|NA|NA|TRBJ2-3|TRBV24-1
TGTGCCACCAGTGATCCGGGGTTCACAGATACGCAGTATTTT
CATSDPGFTDTQYF
>15|TRBD1|many|TRBJ2-7|TRBV14
TGTGCCAGCAGCTCCGGGACAGGAGGGTCCTACGAGCAGTACTTC
CASSSGTGGSYEQYF
>15|NA|NA|TRBJ2-3|TRBV7-9
TGTGCCAGCAGCCAGTCAGGGGTGTGGGCAGATACGCAGTATTTT
CASSQSGVWADTQYF
>14|NA|NA|TRBJ1-4|TRBV6-1
TGTGCCAGCATGGATTGGGGGACTAATGAAAAACTGTTTTTT
CASMDWGTNEKLFF
>14|NA|once|TRBJ2-3|TRBV7-9
TGTGCCAGCAGCTCGGTCGGGAGAGCAGATACGCAGTATTTT
CASSSVGRADTQYF
>16|TRBD1|many|TRBJ1-3|TRBV20-1
TGCAGTGCTAGAACCCACAGGGGATTGTCTGGAAACACCATATATTTT
CSARTHRGLSGNTIYF
>14|TRBD1|NA|TRBJ2-7|TRBV27
TGTGCCAGCAGTCCATCGGGACAGGGATACGACCAGTACTTC
CASSPSGQGYDQYF
>15|NA|few|TRBJ2-1|TRBV3-1
TGTGCCAGCAGCCAAGAGGGGGCGACCCTCAATGAGCAGTTCTTC
CASSQEGATLNEQFF
>17|NA|NA|TRBJ1-1|TRBV20-1
TGCAGTGCTAGAGGTAGCTCGGCTAGCGGGGGGGACACTGAAGCTTTCTTT
CSARGSSASGGDTEAFF
>14|NA|NA|TRBJ2-5|TRBV25-1
TGTGCCAGCAGTGCCTCCCTTAGGGGAGAGACCCAGTACTTC
CASSASLRGETQYF
>15|TRBD1|NA|TRBJ1-2|TRBV7-9
TGTGCCAGCAGCGGGTCGACAGGGTTGTTTTATGGCTACACCTTC
CASSGSTGLFYGYTF
>11|NA|NA|TRBJ2-1|TRBV10-3
TGTGCCATCACGGGCGGAGATGAGCAGTTCTTC
CAITGGDEQFF